This T cell receptor beta chain came from a study of T cells in Graves' hyperthyroidism and ophthalmopathy. Study conclusions and caveats: Before onset, ophthalmopathy was predicted by the model a median roughly 6.4 months earlier. Most clonotypes expanded in thyroid above 0.001 were likewise present in blood.

Criteria for exclusion of patients were uncontrolled infection, other autoimmune disease, pregnancy or lactation. This clonotype has only a few counts. Its target is unknown. The germline gene is not matched at one end of the junction; a read error may be the cause. The CDR3 has 15 residues. CDR1 and CDR2 from the germline V gene are SGHDN and FVKESK. Amplification targeted TCR beta CDR3 regions from RNA transcripts. Initially, a first-round RT-PCR of the TCR CDR3 employed the HTBI primer set. Each CDR3 protein gets one entry after TCRdb re-called the multiplex PCR reads with MiXCR. The data hold hundreds of thousands of distinct CDR3 sequences, with over 35% observed a single time.

Source material: blood. The chain is built from TRBV14 and TRBJ1-5; D unclear. The source is a man aged 18 to 30 with Graves' hyperthyroidism. CDR3 DNA: TGTGCCAGCAGCCAAGCCCCACGGCGGAATCAACCCCAGCATTTT. The encoded protein is CASSQAPRRNQPQHF. The variable domain in full, completed from reference TRBV14 and TRBJ1-5, reads EAGVTQFPSHSVIEKGQTVTLRCDPISGHDNLYWYRRVMGKEIKFLLHFVKESKQDESGMPNNRFLAERTGGTYSTLKVQPAELEDSGVYFCASSQAPRRNQPQHFGDGTRLSIL.